This T cell receptor (beta chain) was captured by sequencing in a study of radiotherapy plus CTLA-4 blockade in lung cancer. Background on the study: Objective responses were recorded in over 15% of patients, with disease control recorded in 25% to 40%. Whole-study results and caveats: Response was reportedly best predicted by early blood T cell clone dynamics, with interferon-beta. Peripheral blood showed expansion of tumor-derived TCR clones after radiotherapy and ipilimumab.

This CDR3 contains 14 residues. The V gene's germline CDR1 is SEHNR and CDR2 FQNEAQ (reference sequence). The V and J ends lost 5 bases and 7 bases, in that order; junction bases with no gene match: 10. Clones were read by immunoSEQ multiplex PCR, and TCRdb kept only the in-frame ones, dropping some. The sample consists of 40,000 or so clones, over 70% of them appearing once. CTLA-4 blockade with ipilimumab, together with focal radiation, was given to patients with chemo-refractory metastatic non-small-cell lung cancer. About this clone itself: The antigen remains undetermined.

The genes are TRBV7-9 and TRBJ1-1, with 7 bases aligning to TRBD1. The sample consisted of peripheral blood, taken from a patient treated with radiotherapy plus ipilimumab. This receptor was identified in a human donor with non-small cell lung cancer who had stable disease on radiotherapy plus ipilimumab. CDR3 in DNA: TGTGCCAGCAGCAAACAGACAGGGTTAGGTGAAGCTTTCTTT. Residues: CASSKQTGLGEAFF.